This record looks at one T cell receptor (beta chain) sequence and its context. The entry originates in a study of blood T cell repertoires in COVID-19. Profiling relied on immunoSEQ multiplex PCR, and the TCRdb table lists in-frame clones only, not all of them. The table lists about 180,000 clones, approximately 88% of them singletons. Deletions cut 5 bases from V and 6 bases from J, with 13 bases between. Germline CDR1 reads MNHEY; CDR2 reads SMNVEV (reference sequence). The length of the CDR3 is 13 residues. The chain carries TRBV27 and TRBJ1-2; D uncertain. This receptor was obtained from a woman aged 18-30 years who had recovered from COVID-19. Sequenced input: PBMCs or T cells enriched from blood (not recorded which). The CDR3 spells CASSQSPGNGYTF. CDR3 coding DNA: TGTGCCAGCAGTCAATCTCCGGGAAATGGCTACACCTTC.